This TCR beta chain derives from a study of identical twins. This clonotype was observed a few times. J was trimmed by 2 bases and V by 0 bases; bases with no gene match: 3. The length of the CDR3 is 15 residues. CDR1 is SGHRS and CDR2 is YFSETQ in the germline V gene. MiXCR was run by TCRdb on the 5' RACE reads, yielding one entry per CDR3 protein. The sample lists 450,000 or so distinct CDR3 sequences; about 13% were seen once. Separately, the same data were catalogued under a study of yellow fever vaccine responses in identical twins.

The sequenced sample was CD4+ T cells sorted from blood. This chain links TRBV5-1 with TRBJ2-5; 8 nucleotides agree with TRBD1. This sequence originates from a woman younger than 30 in good health. For the CDR3, the DNA is TGCGCCAGCAGCTTGGGGGGACAGGCACAAGAGACCCAGTACTTC. Amino acids: CASSLGGQAQETQYF.